This T cell receptor beta chain was obtained from a study of glioma-infiltrating T cells. This CDR3 has 13 amino acids. Germline loops: CDR1 SNHLY, CDR2 FYNNEI. V shed 6 bases and J shed 0 bases, with 6 bases lying between them. Amplification of TCR alpha and beta CDR3 regions from RNA used iRepertoire nested multiplex PCR. Input was roughly 95-400 ng of tissue mRNA or PBMC total RNA. Each CDR3 protein gets one entry after TCRdb re-called the multiplex PCR reads with MiXCR. The table records approximately 45,000 distinct CDR3 sequences, 20% to 25% of them present only once. Study-wide points: Tissue and blood shared very few CDR3 sequences. Above-expected tissue-blood divergence occurred in all gliomas, most in low-grade ones.

With respect to this clonotype: Antigen specificity is unknown.

The chain uses TRBV2 and TRBJ2-1; D not resolved. The receptor was isolated from a human donor with low-grade glioma or glioblastoma, undergoing nonglioma brain surgery, or in good health (not recorded which). Sequencing was carried out using glioma tissue, nonneoplastic brain tissue, or PBMCs (not recorded which). DNA of the CDR3: TGTGCCAGCAGGGTGAGCTCCTACAATGAGCAGTTCTTC. Translated, it gives CASRVSSYNEQFF. Full variable domain (outside the CDR3, taken from reference TRBV2 and TRBJ2-1): EPEVTQTPSHQVTQMGQEVILRCVPISNHLYFYWYRQILGQKVEFLVSFYNNEISEKSEIFDDQFSVERPDGSNFTLKIRSTKLEDSAMYFCASRVSSYNEQFFGPGTRLTVL.